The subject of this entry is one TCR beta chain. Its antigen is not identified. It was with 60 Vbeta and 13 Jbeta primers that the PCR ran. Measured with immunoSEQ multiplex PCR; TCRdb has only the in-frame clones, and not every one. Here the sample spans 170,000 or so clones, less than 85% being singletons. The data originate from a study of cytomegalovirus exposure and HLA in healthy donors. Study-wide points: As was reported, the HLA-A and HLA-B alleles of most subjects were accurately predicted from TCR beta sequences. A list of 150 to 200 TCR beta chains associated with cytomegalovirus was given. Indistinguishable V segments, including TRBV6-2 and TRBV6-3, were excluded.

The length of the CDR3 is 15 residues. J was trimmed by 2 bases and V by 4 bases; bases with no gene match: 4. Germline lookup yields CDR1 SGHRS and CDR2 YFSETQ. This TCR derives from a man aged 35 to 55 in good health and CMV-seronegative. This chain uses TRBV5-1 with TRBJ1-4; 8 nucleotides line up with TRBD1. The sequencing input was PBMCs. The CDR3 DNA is TGCGCCAGCAGCGCATACAGGGGGACTAATGAAAAACTGTTTTTT. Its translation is CASSAYRGTNEKLFF.